This TCR beta chain was documented in a study of T-cell reconstitution after alpha-beta-depleted transplantation in children. Germline loops: CDR1 MGHRA, CDR2 YSYEKL. V lost 5 bases to trimming and J lost 4 bases; unmatched junction nucleotides: 7. The CDR3 has 14 amino acids. Overall study findings and caveats: Some patients showed high day-60 TCRbeta diversity, which derived from surviving recipient T cells and thymic progenitors. By one year post-transplant, T-cell counts and diversity largely arose from T cells that were newly produced. Several hundred expanded graft clones reportedly were the source of alpha-beta T cells about two months after transplant.

TCRbeta library construction was performed incorporating unique molecular identifiers. TCRdb called the PCR reads again in MiXCR, with one record for every CDR3 protein. The table shows more than 200,000 distinct CDR3 sequences, with around 9.2% occurring only once. On this clonotype: Antigen specificity is unknown.

This TCR was recovered from a male patient aged 2 to 10 who had a stem cell transplant for acute myeloid leukemia, so the T cells may come from the graft donor. This specimen consisted of PBMCs, mostly from graft donor cells, obtained 360 days after TCRalphabeta/CD19-depleted stem cell transplant. The chain couples TRBV4-1 to TRBJ1-1; 7 bases map to TRBD1. CDR3 sequence (DNA): TGCGCCAGCAGCAAGGACAGGTGGGCCACTGAAGCTTTCTTT. Amino acids: CASSKDRWATEAFF.